Listed here are 20 T cell receptor beta chains from one sample, sequenced in a study of blood T cell repertoires in COVID-19. Libraries were prepared by immunoSEQ multiplex PCR; TCRdb keeps only in-frame clonotypes and omits some of them. The data contain about 140,000 clones, roughly 80% of them singletons. Material: peripheral blood. Source of these receptors: a man aged 50-59 years with acute or convalescent COVID-19.

J is TRBJ1-2 and V is TRBV6-5; D may be TRBD1 (5 bases). Trimming left V 7 bases short and J 8 bases short, with 23 bases between. Germline V lookup: CDR1 MNHEY, CDR2 SVGAGI. The CDR3 sequence is 15 residues long. DNA for the CDR3: TGTGCCAGCATCTTGAGAGGGACGGACTATAGGGGCTACACCTTC. The encoded protein is CASILRGTDYRGYTF.

V and J are TRBV2 and TRBJ1-2; tentative D call: TRBD1 (5 bases). Trimming shortened V by 6 bases and J by 8 bases, and 19 bases separated the two germline ends. This CDR3 comprises 14 residues. Germline assignment: CDR1 SNHLY and CDR2 FYNNEI. For the CDR3, the DNA is TGTGCCAGCAGGGACATCGATGAATCTATGGGCTACACCTTC. Protein product: CASRDIDESMGYTF.

The gene calls are TRBV7-2 and TRBJ1-1, with no clear D. There are 11 residues in the CDR3. Germline loops: CDR1 SGHTA, CDR2 FQGNSA. Trimming pared 5 bases from V and 5 bases from J, leaving 6 bases between. The CDR3: CASSPRTEAFF. The DNA of the CDR3 is TGTGCCAGCAGCCCCCGGACTGAAGCTTTCTTT.

There are a few counts of this clone. The chain couples TRBV27 to TRBJ2-5; a possible D gene is TRBD1 (6 bases). From germline, CDR1 is MNHEY and CDR2 SMNVEV (reference sequence). V was pared by 6 bases and J by 2 bases, with 16 bases between. CDR3 length: 15 residues. The CDR3 region is CASSQTPGAQETQYF. CDR3 bases: TGTGCCAGCAGCCAGACCCCAGGGGCGCAAGAGACCCAGTACTTC.

The chain has TRBV10-3 and TRBJ2-2, with 11 nucleotides matching TRBD1. The V gene's germline CDR1 is ENHRY and CDR2 SYGVKD. Germline trimming cut 8 bases from V and 6 bases from J; bases unmatched to any gene: 5. The CDR3 is made up of 14 amino acids. CDR3 loop: CAIQRTGGSGELFF. CDR3 nucleotides: TGTGCCATCCAGCGGACAGGGGGCTCCGGGGAGCTGTTTTTT.

This chain links TRBV6-5 with TRBJ1-2; no clear D gene. This CDR3 is 12 amino acids long. Trimming cost V 6 bases and J 6 bases, with 11 bases left between them. Germline values: CDR1 MNHEY, CDR2 SVGAGI. CDR3 nucleotide sequence: TGTGCCAGCAGAGCTCTTTTGGATGGCTACACCTTC. Amino acid sequence: CASRALLDGYTF.

The V call is TRBV29-1, the J call TRBJ1-2; D ambiguous. This CDR3 comprises 13 residues. V dropped 4 bases and J dropped 7 bases, with 16 bases sitting between them. Germline V CDR1 and CDR2: SQVTM, ANQGSEA. The CDR3 sequence is CSVGLGGRSGYTF. The CDR3 DNA reads TGCAGCGTTGGCTTAGGTGGGAGGAGTGGCTACACCTTC.

V usage is TRBV11-2 and J usage is TRBJ2-2; 8 bases agree with TRBD1. Germline CDR1 reads SGHAT; CDR2 reads FQNNGV. With 7 bases clipped from V and 5 bases from J, the junction kept 9 bases outside the gene matches. The CDR3 extends over 15 amino acids. CDR3 loop: CASISTGGRTGELFF. Written as DNA, the CDR3 is TGTGCCAGCATTTCTACAGGGGGTAGGACCGGGGAGCTGTTTTTT.

CDR3 sequence: CASSTDRYQETQYF. For the CDR3, the DNA is TGTGCCAGTAGTACCGACAGGTACCAAGAGACCCAGTACTTC. The rearrangement links TRBV19 to TRBJ2-5; possibly TRBD1 for D (6 bases). The CDR3 covers 14 residues. Germline V gene lookup returns CDR1 LNHDA and CDR2 SQIVND (reference sequence). Trimming took 4 bases from V and 0 from J, leaving 9 bases between them.

This clone has a single count. This chain joins TRBV4-1 and TRBJ2-5; 8 bases match TRBD2. There are 13 residues in the CDR3. V dropped 1 base and J dropped 7; count of bases not matched to a gene: 2. Germline V lookup: CDR1 MGHRA, CDR2 YSYEKL. The chain's CDR3 is CASSQVLAGTQYF. The CDR3 DNA sequence: TGCGCCAGCAGCCAAGTGCTAGCGGGGACCCAGTACTTC.

This chain connects TRBV5-1 to TRBJ2-1; 8 bases align to TRBD1. Germline V gene data show CDR1 as SGHRS and CDR2 as YFSETQ. The CDR3 is 15 residues long. Germline trimming cut 4 bases from V and 6 bases from J; bases unmatched to any gene: 9. The CDR3 DNA follows: TGCGCCAGCAGCCTGGGACAGGCCGCTACCAATGAGCAGTTCTTC. It specifies CASSLGQAATNEQFF. The variable domain in full, with the rest retrieved from reference TRBV5-1 and TRBJ2-1, is KAGVTQTPRYLIKTRGQQVTLSCSPISGHRSVSWYQQTPGQGLQFLFEYFSETQRNKGNFPGRFSGRQFSNSRSEMNVSTLELGDSALYLCASSLGQAATNEQFFGPGTRLTVL.

Only one count was recorded for this clone. The genes are TRBV5-1 and TRBJ1-4; 7 nucleotides line up with TRBD1. Germline V gene data show CDR1 as SGHRS and CDR2 as YFSETQ. The CDR3 is made up of 14 amino acids. Trimming removed 4 bases from V and 7 bases from J; junction bases left unmatched: 7. CDR3 amino acids: CASSPGQGGEKLFF. The CDR3, as DNA: TGCGCCAGCAGCCCCGGGCAGGGGGGTGAAAAACTGTTTTTT. Combining the CDR3 with reference TRBV5-1 and TRBJ1-4 gives the whole variable domain KAGVTQTPRYLIKTRGQQVTLSCSPISGHRSVSWYQQTPGQGLQFLFEYFSETQRNKGNFPGRFSGRQFSNSRSEMNVSTLELGDSALYLCASSPGQGGEKLFFGSGTQLSVL.

This chain links TRBV29-1 with TRBJ1-1; 9 nucleotides agree with TRBD1. V lost 1 base and J lost 8; bases outside the gene matches: 2. In germline, CDR1 is SQVTM, CDR2 ANQGSEA. The CDR3 runs to 12 residues. CDR3 region: CSVEGQGEEAFF. The DNA of the CDR3 is TGCAGCGTTGAAGGACAGGGGGAGGAAGCTTTCTTT.

The chain has TRBV30 and TRBJ1-3; tentative D call: TRBD1 (6 bases). Germline CDR1 is GTSNPN and CDR2 is SVGIG (reference sequence). The length of the CDR3 is 14 residues. Trimming removed 2 bases from V and 0 bases from J, with 8 bases in between. As DNA, the CDR3 is TGTGCCTGGAGTCACAGGGACTCTGGAAACACCATATATTTT. Translating gives CAWSHRDSGNTIYF.

This clone came up a few times. V usage is TRBV30 and J usage is TRBJ2-1; weak D call: TRBD2 (5 bases). CDR3 size: 13 residues. The ends were cut back, 5 bases at V and 0 bases at J, with 8 bases in the middle. CDR1 is GTSNPN and CDR2 is SVGIG in the germline V gene (reference sequence). DNA of the CDR3: TGTGCCTGGTCTACTAGCTCCTACAATGAGCAGTTCTTC. This codes for CAWSTSSYNEQFF.

V and J are TRBV30 and TRBJ1-5, with D possibly being TRBD1 (6 bases). Germline CDR1 GTSNPN, CDR2 SVGIG (reference sequence). The CDR3 totals 15 residues. Trimming pared 0 bases from V and 4 bases from J, leaving 13 bases between. Written as DNA, the CDR3 is TGTGCCTGGAGTGTACAGGGTGGGAGTAATCAGCCCCAGCATTTT. Translation: CAWSVQGGSNQPQHF.

The chain joins TRBV7-8 to TRBJ2-1, with TRBD1 identical over 11 bases. CDR3 size: 15 residues. Germline lookup yields CDR1 SGHVS and CDR2 FQNEAQ. After removal of 3 bases from V and 2 bases from J, the junction contained 0 bases not matched to a gene. For the CDR3, the DNA is TGTGCCAGCAGCTTGGGACAGGGGGCCTACAATGAGCAGTTCTTC. Encoded protein: CASSLGQGAYNEQFF. The full variable domain, with the rest looked up from reference TRBV7-8 and TRBJ2-1, is GAGVSQSPRYKVAKRGQDVALRCDPISGHVSLFWYQQALGQGPEFLTYFQNEAQLDKSGLPSDRFFAERPEGSVSTLKIQRTQQEDSAVYLCASSLGQGAYNEQFFGPGTRLTVL.

The chain combines TRBV7-9 with TRBJ2-3, with 12 bases fitting TRBD2. V shed 5 bases and J 11 bases; nucleotides not matched to a gene: 14. The CDR3 sequence is 16 residues long. The V gene's germline CDR1 is SEHNR and CDR2 FQNEAQ (reference sequence). The CDR3, as DNA: TGTGCCAGCAGCCGTGGGGCTAGCGGGGGGGCCAGGGGGCAGTATTTT. This translates into CASSRGASGGARGQYF.

V gene TRBV24-1 combines with J gene TRBJ2-1; 12 positions agree with TRBD1. V trimming: 3 bases; J trimming: 2 bases; junction bases outside the gene matches: 7. CDR1 is KGHDR and CDR2 is SFDVKD in the germline V gene. CDR3 length: 18 residues. CDR3 amino acids: CATSDASGTGGPYNEQFF. Here the CDR3 DNA reads TGTGCCACCAGTGATGCCTCCGGGACAGGGGGCCCCTACAATGAGCAGTTCTTC.

This clone has only one observation. The rearrangement joins TRBV29-1 to TRBJ2-2; D may be TRBD2 (6 bases). V lost 5 bases and J lost 2, with 12 bases in between. The CDR3 contains 14 residues. Germline CDR1 SQVTM, CDR2 ANQGSEA. DNA of the CDR3: TGCAGCGTTTATAGCGGAAAAAACACCGGGGAGCTGTTTTTT. Its protein product is CSVYSGKNTGELFF.